Shown below are 10 T cell receptor beta chains from a single sample sequenced in a study of blood T cell repertoires in COVID-19. Profiled with immunoSEQ multiplex PCR; TCRdb holds only in-frame clones, not every one. The repertoire holds tens of thousands of clones, with 82% as singletons. Material for sequencing was peripheral blood. These receptor sequences come from a man in his fifties or sixties with acute or convalescent COVID-19.

The chain uses TRBV9 and TRBJ1-3; D gene ambiguous. The CDR3 has 15 amino acids. Trimming removed 0 bases at V and 2 bases at J, with 9 bases between. Per the germline V gene, CDR1 is SGDLS and CDR2 is YYNGEE. CDR3 loop: CASSVDGPPGNTIYF. The DNA for the CDR3 is TGTGCCAGCAGCGTAGATGGGCCGCCTGGAAACACCATATATTTT.

The genes are TRBV7-3 and TRBJ2-1; 8 positions match TRBD2. Unmatched junction bases numbered 7, after V lost 5 bases and J lost 4 bases. The CDR3 extends over 15 amino acids. The germline CDR1 and CDR2 sequences are SGHTA and FQGTGA. The CDR3 loop is CASSPTGGAYNEQFF. CDR3 nucleotides: TGTGCCAGCAGCCCTACCGGGGGGGCGTACAATGAGCAGTTCTTC.

This clone was found once. This chain connects TRBV4-3 to TRBJ2-1; D is perhaps TRBD1 (7 bases). From germline, CDR1 is LGHNA and CDR2 YSLEER. Trimming removed 0 bases from V and 6 bases from J, with 15 bases in between. The CDR3 consists of 16 residues. For the CDR3, the DNA is TGCGCCAGCAGCCAAGACAGGGGGGCGTATCCCAATGAGCAGTTCTTC. This codes for CASSQDRGAYPNEQFF.

The gene calls are TRBV6-5 and TRBJ1-1; D is ambiguous. Germline V gives CDR1 MNHEY, CDR2 SVGAGI. This CDR3 contains 16 residues. Between the trimmed V and J ends, which lost 0 bases and 3 bases, there was a span of 14 bases. As DNA, the CDR3 is TGTGCCAGCAGTTACTCGGGGAGACCCGGGTACACTGAAGCTTTCTTT. It specifies CASSYSGRPGYTEAFF.

The chain couples TRBV2 to TRBJ2-3; unclear D gene. The CDR3 has 14 residues. Looked up from germline, CDR1 is SNHLY and CDR2 is FYNNEI. V was cut by 4 bases and J by 2 bases, with 10 bases left in between. The CDR3 protein is CASSGGRFTDTQYF. DNA of the CDR3: TGTGCCAGCAGTGGTGGCAGATTCACAGATACGCAGTATTTT.

The V gene is TRBV27, the J gene TRBJ2-5; 12 nucleotides align to TRBD2. This CDR3 region has 16 residues. Per germline, CDR1 MNHEY and CDR2 SMNVEV (reference sequence). Trimming cost V 5 bases and J 4 bases; bases outside gene matches: 8. CDR3 region: CASSTSGRTRGETQYF. CDR3 coding DNA: TGTGCCAGCAGTACTAGCGGGAGGACCAGAGGAGAGACCCAGTACTTC.

V is TRBV5-6 and J is TRBJ1-4, with TRBD1 matching over 7 bases. V was clipped by 5 bases and J by 8 bases; unmatched bases: 3. Germline CDR1 and CDR2: SGHDT and YYEEEE. CDR3 length equals 12 residues. CDR3 nucleotide sequence: TGTGCCAGCAGAGCAGGGGGGGAAAAACTGTTTTTT. Its translation is CASRAGGEKLFF.

J is TRBJ2-3 and V is TRBV5-8; 12 nucleotides agree with TRBD1. CDR3 length: 14 residues. Germline loops: CDR1 SGHTS, CDR2 YDEGEE. Germline trimming cut 7 bases from V and 10 bases from J; bases unmatched to any gene: 10. The CDR3 spells CASGGQGAFSAQYF. The CDR3 DNA sequence: TGTGCCAGCGGGGGACAGGGGGCTTTTTCGGCGCAGTATTTT.

The chain carries TRBV21-1 and TRBJ2-4; TRBD2, the table's D call, was not compared with the DNA. TRBV21-1 is deemed a pseudogene. The CDR3 has 16 amino acids. CDR3 sequence: CASSKGRGKTKNIQYF. The CDR3 bases are TGTGCCAGCAGCAAAGGGCGCGGGAAGACCAAAAACATTCAGTACTTC.

CDR3 region: CASSKRETNTGELFF. Written as DNA, the CDR3 is TGTGCCAGTAGTAAGCGGGAGACCAACACCGGGGAGCTGTTTTTT. This sequence joins TRBV19 and TRBJ2-2; 8 nucleotides align to TRBD2. Per germline, CDR1 LNHDA and CDR2 SQIVND (reference sequence). The CDR3 is 15 residues long. Losses at the gene ends were 4 bases for V and 2 bases for J; bases not matched to a gene: 3.